A single sample gave rise to the 17 T cell receptor beta chains below, sequenced in a study of immune evolution from preneoplasia to lung adenocarcinoma. Here immunoSEQ multiplex PCR was the method, and the copy in TCRdb shows in-frame clones only, minus some. Among roughly 11,000 clones, approximately 86% were seen once, and the ten largest hold 1.7%. The sequenced sample consisted of FFPE minimally invasive lung adenocarcinoma tissue. The source is a person aged 65 to 79 with lung adenocarcinoma.

V and J are TRBV9 and TRBJ1-1; unclear D gene. From germline, CDR1 is SGDLS and CDR2 YYNGEE. Trimming pared 3 bases from V and 1 base from J, leaving 4 bases between. This CDR3 has 12 amino acids. The CDR3 coding sequence is TGTGCCAGCAGCGGACCGAACACTGAAGCTTTCTTT. Translating it yields CASSGPNTEAFF.

V and J are TRBV5-1 and TRBJ2-7; 15 bases align to TRBD2. The germline V gene encodes CDR1 SGHRS and CDR2 YFSETQ. The CDR3 length is 17 residues. Trimming took 4 bases from V and 1 from J; bases not matched to a gene: 6. The DNA for the CDR3 is TGCGCCAGCAGCACAGGACTAGCGGGAGGGGGTTCCTACGAGCAGTACTTC. As protein: CASSTGLAGGGSYEQYF.

Written as DNA, the CDR3 is TGTGCCAGCAGCGCGTCCGGGGGGGGGAGCCGCTACACCTTC. This sequence encodes CASSASGGGSRYTF. The rearrangement joins TRBV7-8 to TRBJ1-2, with D possibly TRBD1 on 5 matching bases. V shed 5 bases and J shed 9 bases, with 19 bases lying between them. The CDR3 is 14 amino acids. Germline CDR1 reads SGHVS; CDR2 reads FQNEAQ.

The V and J genes are TRBV7-8 and TRBJ2-1; D is unresolved. The CDR3 contains 14 residues. The germline V gene encodes CDR1 SGHVS and CDR2 FQNEAQ. V gave up 1 base and J gave up 6 bases, with 10 bases separating them. The chain's CDR3 is CASSLGALPNEQFF. CDR3 bases: TGTGCCAGCAGCTTAGGGGCACTTCCCAATGAGCAGTTCTTC.

The V and J genes are TRBV9 and TRBJ2-3, with 10 bases lining up with TRBD2. CDR3 size: 15 residues. The germline gives CDR1 SGDLS, CDR2 YYNGEE. Losses at the gene ends were 4 bases for V and 2 bases for J; bases not matched to a gene: 4. The CDR3 sequence is CASSPGLAATDTQYF. CDR3 DNA sequence: TGTGCCAGCAGCCCCGGACTAGCGGCCACAGATACGCAGTATTTT.

The chain links TRBV5-6 to TRBJ2-1, with D unclear. Germline V gene data show CDR1 as SGHDT and CDR2 as YYEEEE. The CDR3 extends over 15 amino acids. Trimming stripped 2 bases from V and 0 bases from J, with 9 bases between. The CDR3 coding sequence is TGTGCCAGCAGCTTTTCTTATTCCTCCTACAATGAGCAGTTCTTC. This encodes CASSFSYSSYNEQFF. Drawing the rest from reference TRBV5-6 and TRBJ2-1, the complete variable domain is DAGVTQSPTHLIKTRGQQVTLRCSPKSGHDTVSWYQQALGQGPQFIFQYYEEEERQRGNFPDRFSGHQFPNYSSELNVNALLLGDSALYLCASSFSYSSYNEQFFGPGTRLTVL.

The rearrangement joins TRBV28 to TRBJ2-7; 7 bases match TRBD1. The CDR3 contains 16 residues. Per the germline V gene, CDR1 is MDHEN and CDR2 is SYDVKM. The J segment lost 1 base and the V segment lost 6 bases, leaving 12 bases of the junction unmatched. This chain's CDR3 is CASSYNWDSRSYEQYF. CDR3 DNA: TGTGCCAGCAGCTATAATTGGGACAGCCGATCCTACGAGCAGTACTTC.

The V and J genes are TRBV9 and TRBJ2-3; D possibly corresponds to TRBD2 (6 bases). Trimming removed 2 bases from V and 2 bases from J, with 15 bases in between. The CDR3 has 16 amino acids. From germline, CDR1 is SGDLS and CDR2 YYNGEE. The CDR3 nucleotides read TGTGCCAGCAGCGTCAAGGACGGGACTCTCACAGATACGCAGTATTTT. Protein sequence: CASSVKDGTLTDTQYF.

This clone came up a few times. The CDR3 DNA sequence: TGTGCCAGCAGCCTCGGGGGATGGGCAACTAATGAAAAACTGTTTTTT. Encoded protein: CASSLGGWATNEKLFF. The chain recombines TRBV5-6 with TRBJ1-4, with a tentative D call TRBD1 (5 bases). This CDR3 contains 16 residues. Germline-derived CDR1 and CDR2 are SGHDT and YYEEEE. Trimming removed 4 bases from V and 0 bases from J, with 13 bases in between. Full variable domain (remainder filled in from reference TRBV5-6 and TRBJ1-4): DAGVTQSPTHLIKTRGQQVTLRCSPKSGHDTVSWYQQALGQGPQFIFQYYEEEERQRGNFPDRFSGHQFPNYSSELNVNALLLGDSALYLCASSLGGWATNEKLFFGSGTQLSVL.

This clone showed up just once. J is TRBJ2-1 and V is TRBV5-1, with D tentatively TRBD1 (7 bases). This CDR3 has 16 residues. Between the trimmed V and J ends, which lost 0 bases and 6 bases, there was a span of 16 bases. Germline values: CDR1 SGHRS, CDR2 YFSETQ. This chain's CDR3 is CASSLEAGTEANEQFF. The CDR3 DNA reads as TGCGCCAGCAGCTTGGAGGCGGGGACAGAGGCCAATGAGCAGTTCTTC.

CDR3 protein: CASSFRTSGETQYF. The CDR3, as DNA: TGTGCCAGCAGCTTTAGGACTAGCGGGGAGACCCAGTACTTC. The chain couples TRBV11-2 to TRBJ2-5; 11 nucleotides align to TRBD2. V lost 3 bases to trimming and J lost 5 bases; unmatched junction nucleotides: 2. This CDR3 comprises 14 residues. The V gene's germline CDR1 is SGHAT and CDR2 FQNNGV.

This rearrangement joins TRBV19 to TRBJ2-3, with 7 positions matching TRBD1. This CDR3 has 14 residues. The V gene's germline CDR1 is LNHDA and CDR2 SQIVND (reference sequence). V lost 4 bases, J lost 5 bases, and 6 bases stayed unmatched. Here the CDR3 DNA reads TGTGCCAGTAGTAAGACAGGGTTTGTAGATACGCAGTATTTT. Protein product: CASSKTGFVDTQYF.

V gene TRBV5-1 combines with J gene TRBJ1-4; 7 nucleotides align to TRBD1. The CDR3 is made up of 15 amino acids. Germline V lookup: CDR1 SGHRS, CDR2 YFSETQ. Trimming at V came to 4 bases and at J to 7 bases, leaving 10 bases not matched to a gene. CDR3 protein: CASSLEQGRGEKLFF. The CDR3 coding sequence is TGCGCCAGCAGCCTGGAACAGGGGAGGGGTGAAAAACTGTTTTTT.

This chain connects TRBV5-1 to TRBJ1-2, with D tentatively TRBD1 (6 bases). V was trimmed by 4 bases and J by 2 bases, leaving 15 bases between them. This CDR3 has 15 amino acids. Germline values: CDR1 SGHRS, CDR2 YFSETQ. The chain's CDR3 is CASSPRGGGNYGYTF. In DNA form, the CDR3 reads TGCGCCAGCAGCCCTAGGGGAGGGGGAAACTATGGCTACACCTTC.

A note on this clone: One end of the junction is discordant with germline, which a read error may explain. The chain links TRBV11-2 to TRBJ2-7; the match to TRBD2 covers 12 bases. This CDR3 contains 15 residues. From germline, CDR1 is SGHAT and CDR2 FQNNGV. The CDR3 is CANSLGLAGIYEQYF. As DNA, the CDR3 is TGTGCCAACAGCTTAGGACTAGCGGGAATCTACGAGCAGTACTTC.

This clone was detected only a few times. V usage is TRBV30 and J usage is TRBJ2-7; 10 nucleotides match TRBD2. The CDR3 is made up of 14 amino acids. Germline lookup yields CDR1 GTSNPN and CDR2 SVGIG (reference sequence). The J segment lost 1 base and the V segment lost 3 bases, leaving 3 bases of the junction unmatched. This CDR3 reads CAWRLAGESYEQYF. The CDR3 DNA sequence: TGTGCCTGGAGGCTAGCGGGGGAGTCCTACGAGCAGTACTTC.

J is TRBJ2-2 and V is TRBV11-2, with TRBD1 as a possible D gene (6 bases). This CDR3 comprises 14 residues. The germline gives CDR1 SGHAT, CDR2 FQNNGV. Deletions cut 2 bases from V and 3 bases from J, with 7 bases between. For the CDR3, the DNA is TGTGCCAGCAGCTTACAGGGGTACACCGGGGAGCTGTTTTTT. Encoded protein: CASSLQGYTGELFF. Full variable domain (outside the CDR3, taken from reference TRBV11-2 and TRBJ2-2): EAGVAQSPRYKIIEKRQSVAFWCNPISGHATLYWYQQILGQGPKLLIQFQNNGVVDDSQLPKDRFSAERLKGVDSTLKIQPAKLEDSAVYLCASSLQGYTGELFFGEGSRLTVL.